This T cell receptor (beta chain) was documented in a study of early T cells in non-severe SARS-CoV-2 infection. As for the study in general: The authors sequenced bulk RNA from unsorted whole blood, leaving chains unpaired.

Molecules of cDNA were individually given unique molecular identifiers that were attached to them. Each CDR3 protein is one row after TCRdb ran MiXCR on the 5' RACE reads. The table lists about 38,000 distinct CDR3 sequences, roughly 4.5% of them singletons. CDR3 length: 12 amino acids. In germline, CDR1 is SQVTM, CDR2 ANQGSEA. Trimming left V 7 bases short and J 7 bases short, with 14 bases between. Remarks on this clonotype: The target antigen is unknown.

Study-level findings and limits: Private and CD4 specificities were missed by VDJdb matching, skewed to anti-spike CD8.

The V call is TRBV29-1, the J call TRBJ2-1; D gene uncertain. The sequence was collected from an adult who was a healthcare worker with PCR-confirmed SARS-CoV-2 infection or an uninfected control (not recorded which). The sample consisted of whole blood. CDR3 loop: CSAVTSLNEQFF. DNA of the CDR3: TGCAGCGCCGTTACCTCTTTGAATGAGCAGTTCTTC.